The present entry profiles one T cell receptor beta chain with its context. Its matching antigen is unknown. The study amplified TCR beta CDR3 regions using RNA transcripts. HTBI primers served in a first-round RT-PCR, which a second-round multiplex PCR followed. TCRdb itself ran the multiplex PCR reads through MiXCR, one entry per CDR3 protein. The table has about 400,000 distinct CDR3 sequences, around 17% seen once. The sample comes from a study of Graves' ophthalmopathy and Graves' hyperthyroidism. Ophthalmopathy was moderately-to-severely active, CAS at least 3, NOSPECS at least 4, lasting under 3 months. Sampling 10 ml of fresh peripheral blood provided the PBMCs. The CDR3 runs 14 residues. CDR1 is MNHNS and CDR2 is SASEGT in the germline V gene. Trimming pared 10 bases from V and 3 bases from J, leaving 18 bases between. Study results and limitations: The majority of expanded thyroid clonotypes above 0.001 frequency also occurred in blood.

This TCR was recovered from a woman between 18 and 30 years old with Graves' ophthalmopathy. Sequencing used peripheral blood. The chain carries TRBV6-1 and TRBJ1-1; D is possibly TRBD1 (5 bases). The CDR3 DNA reads as TGTGCCACCAACCCCAGGGAACGGGACACTGAAGCTTTCTTT. This gives the protein CATNPRERDTEAFF.